This entry describes one T cell receptor beta chain. Its antigen is still unknown. Base quality data are lacking; no much larger clone is found one base away. Participants in the prospective study were enrolled through a virtual design, were aged about 18 to 100 years, and lived in 24 United States geographic areas. Cohort assignment in the prospective study relied on participant-reported clinical history from a screening survey and a study questionnaire. For ImmuneRACE Cohort 3, a participant was defined as recovered based on two consecutive negative NP/OP PCR tests, clearance by a healthcare professional, or resolution of symptoms. In the prospective study, whole blood, serum and a nasopharyngeal or oropharyngeal swab were collected from each participant by mobile phlebotomists. Additional blood draws and questionnaires over an approximately two-month period could optionally be provided by prospective study participants. Before DNA extraction, prospective study blood samples were shipped either frozen or at room temperature.

The data are from a study of blood T cell repertoires in COVID-19 (dated by TCRdb to the early 2020s). At the level of the whole study: Collaborator samples came from the United States, Italy and Spain and covered acute and convalescent phases of COVID-19. The material from the prospective study consisted of cDNA or gDNA derived from T cells, B-cell-depleted T cells, or PBMCs. Subjects who had been exposed to COVID-19, were actively infected with it, or had recovered from it provided the deeply sampled blood TCRbeta repertoires that made up the dataset. The repertoires were released in a freely available public database meant as a resource for research on the immune response to SARS-CoV-2. Samples came from the ongoing ImmuneRACE study (first 160 participants) plus 1,254 subjects from 6 global collaborators. A de-identified subject ID, COVID-19 status, age in years and sex were almost always included in the sample metadata. Where available, HLA class I and class II types were taken from metadata supplied by the sample provider and were not determined by assay-based typing. The full study reports these points: The amount of clinical and demographic metadata varied by source and participant and was provided uncurated.

TCRbeta CDR3 regions were amplified from genomic DNA by means of the immunoSEQ Assay, a bias-controlled multiplex PCR. In the source study's methods: The number of nucleated cells in each sample was estimated from the amplification of reference gene primers within the assay. To quantify the absolute abundance of each unique TCRbeta CDR3 rearrangement, sequence reads were collapsed and filtered. Productive Simpson clonality was computed per sample as the square root of Simpson's diversity index over productive rearrangements. The table comes from immuneACCESS by way of TCRdb, which keeps in-frame sequences with V and J called. Part of the clones is missing from these tables; in studies checked, under half for an unresolved V gene and the rest for unknown reasons. The DNA gave D and trimming, while V, J and clone size come from that table. The sample profile shows about 290,000 clones; 75% to 90% of them were found once. 1.7% of the sample is in the top ten clones.

The sequencing sample was made of PBMCs or T cells enriched from blood (not recorded which). The clonotype comes from a woman in her thirties or forties who had recovered from COVID-19.

DNA sequence: TGTGCCAGCAGCTTGGATGCCGGGAGGACTAACACCGGGGAGCTGTTTTTT. It encodes CASSLDAGRTNTGELFF. The rearrangement joined TRBV5-5 to TRBJ2-2; 7 bases in the junction line up with TRBD2. For CDR1 and CDR2, the germline V gene (reference sequence) lists SGHKS and YYEKEE. The CDR3 runs 17 residues from the cysteine to the phenylalanine. CDR3 DNA only is kept here, 51 bases in frame from base 1. Trimming leaves V shorter by 0 bases and J shorter by 2 bases, with the junction holding 7 bases beyond the gene matches.